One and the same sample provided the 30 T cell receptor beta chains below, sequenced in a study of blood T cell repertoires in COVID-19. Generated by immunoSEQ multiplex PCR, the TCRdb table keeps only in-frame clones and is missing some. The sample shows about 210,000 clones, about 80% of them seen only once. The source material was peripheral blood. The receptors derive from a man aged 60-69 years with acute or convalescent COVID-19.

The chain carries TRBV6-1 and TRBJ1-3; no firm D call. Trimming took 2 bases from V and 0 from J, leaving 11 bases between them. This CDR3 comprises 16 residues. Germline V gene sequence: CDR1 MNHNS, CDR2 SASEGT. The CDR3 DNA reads TGTGCCAGCAGTGAAAGGTCTAGAGACTCTGGAAACACCATATATTTT. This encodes CASSERSRDSGNTIYF.

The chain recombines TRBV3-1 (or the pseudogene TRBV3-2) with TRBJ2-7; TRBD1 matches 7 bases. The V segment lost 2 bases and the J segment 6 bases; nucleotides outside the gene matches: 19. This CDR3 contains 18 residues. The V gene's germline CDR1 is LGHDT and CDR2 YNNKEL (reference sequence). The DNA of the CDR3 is TGTGCCAGCAGCCAATACAGGGACAGTCCATCCCCGTCGGGCGAGCAGTACTTC. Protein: CASSQYRDSPSPSGEQYF.

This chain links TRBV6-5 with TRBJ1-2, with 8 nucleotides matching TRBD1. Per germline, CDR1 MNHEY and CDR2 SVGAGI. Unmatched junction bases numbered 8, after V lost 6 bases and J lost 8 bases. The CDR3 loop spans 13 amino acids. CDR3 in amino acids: CASSHTGGRGYTF. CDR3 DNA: TGTGCCAGCAGCCATACAGGGGGGAGAGGCTACACCTTC.

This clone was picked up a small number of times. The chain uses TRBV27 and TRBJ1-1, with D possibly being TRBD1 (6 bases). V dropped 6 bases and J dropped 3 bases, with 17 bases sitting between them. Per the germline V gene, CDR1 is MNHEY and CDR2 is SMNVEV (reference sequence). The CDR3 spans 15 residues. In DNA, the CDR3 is TGTGCCAGCAGGACAATGGGGGCAGGGTACACTGAAGCTTTCTTT. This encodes CASRTMGAGYTEAFF.

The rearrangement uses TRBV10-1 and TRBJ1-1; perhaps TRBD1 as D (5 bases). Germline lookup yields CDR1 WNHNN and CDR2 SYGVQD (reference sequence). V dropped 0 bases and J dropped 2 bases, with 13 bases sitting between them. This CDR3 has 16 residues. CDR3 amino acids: CASSESISRGNTEAFF. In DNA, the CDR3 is TGCGCCAGCAGTGAGTCGATAAGTAGGGGCAACACTGAAGCTTTCTTT.

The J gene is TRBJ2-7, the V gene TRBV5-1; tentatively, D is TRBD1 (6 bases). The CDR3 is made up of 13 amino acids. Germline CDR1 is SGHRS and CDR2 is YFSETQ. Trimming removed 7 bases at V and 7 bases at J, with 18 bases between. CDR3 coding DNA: TGCGCCAGCCGCGGGCAGGGGCTCGTAGAGCAGTACTTC. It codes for CASRGQGLVEQYF.

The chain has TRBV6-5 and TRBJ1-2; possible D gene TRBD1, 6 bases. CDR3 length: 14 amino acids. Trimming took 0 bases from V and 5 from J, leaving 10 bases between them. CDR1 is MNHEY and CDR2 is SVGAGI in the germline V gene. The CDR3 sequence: CASSYSYRDYGYTF. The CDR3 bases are TGTGCCAGCAGTTACTCGTACAGGGATTATGGCTACACCTTC.

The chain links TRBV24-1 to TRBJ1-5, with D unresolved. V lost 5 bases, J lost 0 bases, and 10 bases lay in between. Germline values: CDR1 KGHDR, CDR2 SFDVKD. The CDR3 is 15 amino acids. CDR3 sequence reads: CATSAREYSNQPQHF. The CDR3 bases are TGTGCCACCAGTGCTAGGGAGTATAGCAATCAGCCCCAGCATTTT.

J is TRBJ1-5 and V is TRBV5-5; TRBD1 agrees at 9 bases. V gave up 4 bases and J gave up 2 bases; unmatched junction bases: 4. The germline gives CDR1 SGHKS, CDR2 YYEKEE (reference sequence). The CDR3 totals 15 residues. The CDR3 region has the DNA TGTGCCAGCAGCAAACAGGGGGCTCGCAATCAGCCCCAGCATTTT. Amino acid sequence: CASSKQGARNQPQHF.

CDR3 in DNA: TGTGCCAGCAGTTTAGGATCAGGCGGGCAGGCCAATCAGCCCCAGCATTTT. Its translation: CASSLGSGGQANQPQHF. The chain couples TRBV28 to TRBJ1-5; the D is unclear. The CDR3 is 17 amino acids. Germline V CDR1 and CDR2: MDHEN, SYDVKM. Trimming cost V 2 bases and J 3 bases, with 17 bases left between them.

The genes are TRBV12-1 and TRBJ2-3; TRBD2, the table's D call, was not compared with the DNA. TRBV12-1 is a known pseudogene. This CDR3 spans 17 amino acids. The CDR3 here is CASSFGGLIAGRDTQYF. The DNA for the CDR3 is TGTGCCAGCAGCTTTGGGGGGTTGATAGCGGGCAGAGATACGCAGTATTTT.

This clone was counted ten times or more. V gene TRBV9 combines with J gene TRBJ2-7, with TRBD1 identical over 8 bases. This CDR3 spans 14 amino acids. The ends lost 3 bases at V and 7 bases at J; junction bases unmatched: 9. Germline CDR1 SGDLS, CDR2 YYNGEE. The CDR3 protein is CASSEDREIEEQYF. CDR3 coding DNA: TGTGCCAGCAGCGAGGACAGGGAAATTGAGGAGCAGTACTTC.

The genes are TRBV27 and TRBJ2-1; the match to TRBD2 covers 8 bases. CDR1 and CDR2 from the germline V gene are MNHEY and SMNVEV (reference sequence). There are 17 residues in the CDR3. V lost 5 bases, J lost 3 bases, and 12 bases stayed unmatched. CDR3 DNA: TGTGCCAGCAGTCCGCGACTAGCGCGGGGTCTCTACAATGAGCAGTTCTTC. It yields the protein CASSPRLARGLYNEQFF.

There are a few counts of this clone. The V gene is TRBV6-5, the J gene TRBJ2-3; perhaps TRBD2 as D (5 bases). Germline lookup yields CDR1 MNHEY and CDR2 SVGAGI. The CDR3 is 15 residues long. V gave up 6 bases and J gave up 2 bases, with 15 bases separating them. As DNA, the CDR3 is TGTGCCAGCAGGAGGGTGAGGGAGAACACAGATACGCAGTATTTT. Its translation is CASRRVRENTDTQYF.

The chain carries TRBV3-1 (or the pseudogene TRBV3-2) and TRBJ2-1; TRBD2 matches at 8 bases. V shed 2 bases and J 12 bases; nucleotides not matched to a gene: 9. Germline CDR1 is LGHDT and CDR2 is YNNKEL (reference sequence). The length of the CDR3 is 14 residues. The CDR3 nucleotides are TGTGCCAGCAGCCAACAGCGGACTAGCTCGGGGCAGTTCTTC. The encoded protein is CASSQQRTSSGQFF.

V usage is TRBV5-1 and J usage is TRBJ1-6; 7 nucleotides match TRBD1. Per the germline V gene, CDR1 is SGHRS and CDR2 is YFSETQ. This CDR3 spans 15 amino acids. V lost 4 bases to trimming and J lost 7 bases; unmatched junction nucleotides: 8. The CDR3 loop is CASSHDRAENSPLHF. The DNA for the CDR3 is TGCGCCAGCAGCCACGACAGGGCGGAGAATTCACCCCTCCACTTT.

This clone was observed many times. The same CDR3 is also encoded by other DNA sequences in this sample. For the CDR3, the DNA is TGTGCCAGCAGTTTACTGGGAGACGAGCAGTACTTC. Residues: CASSLLGDEQYF. The chain uses TRBV27 and TRBJ2-7; D might be TRBD2 (5 bases). CDR1 is MNHEY, CDR2 SMNVEV, per germline (reference sequence). The CDR3 is 12 residues long. Trimming pared 2 bases from V and 5 bases from J, leaving 7 bases between.

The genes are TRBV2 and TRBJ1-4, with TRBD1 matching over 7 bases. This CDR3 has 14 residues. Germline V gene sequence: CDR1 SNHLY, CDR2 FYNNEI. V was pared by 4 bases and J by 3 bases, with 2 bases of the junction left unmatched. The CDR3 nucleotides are TGTGCCAGCAGTGTGCAGGGGGCTAATGAAAAACTGTTTTTT. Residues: CASSVQGANEKLFF. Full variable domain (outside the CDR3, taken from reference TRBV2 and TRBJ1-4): EPEVTQTPSHQVTQMGQEVILRCVPISNHLYFYWYRQILGQKVEFLVSFYNNEISEKSEIFDDQFSVERPDGSNFTLKIRSTKLEDSAMYFCASSVQGANEKLFFGSGTQLSVL.

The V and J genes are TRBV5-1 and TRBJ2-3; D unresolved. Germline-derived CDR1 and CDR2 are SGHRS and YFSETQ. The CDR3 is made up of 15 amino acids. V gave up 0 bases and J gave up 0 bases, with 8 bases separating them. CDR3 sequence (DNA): TGCGCCAGCAGCTTGGCGCAGATGAGCACAGATACGCAGTATTTT. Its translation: CASSLAQMSTDTQYF.

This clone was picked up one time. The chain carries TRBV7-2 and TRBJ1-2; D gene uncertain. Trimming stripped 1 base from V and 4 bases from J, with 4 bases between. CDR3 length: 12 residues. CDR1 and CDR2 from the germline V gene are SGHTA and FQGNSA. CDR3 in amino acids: CASSLGSYGYTF. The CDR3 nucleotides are TGTGCCAGCAGCTTAGGCAGCTATGGCTACACCTTC.

The CDR3 region has the DNA TGTGCCAGCTCCTATGTCCGGGACACCGCCGGGGAGACCCAGTACTTC. Its translation is CASSYVRDTAGETQYF. The chain combines TRBV18 with TRBJ2-5, with D maybe TRBD1 (6 bases). The CDR3 is 16 residues long. V lost 6 bases and J 5 bases, leaving 22 bases between the germline ends. Germline V gives CDR1 KGHSH, CDR2 LQKENI.

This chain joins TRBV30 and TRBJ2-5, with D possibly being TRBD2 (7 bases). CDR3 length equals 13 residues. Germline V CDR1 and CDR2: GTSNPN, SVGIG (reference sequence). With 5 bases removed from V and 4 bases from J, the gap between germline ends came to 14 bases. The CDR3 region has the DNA TGTGCCTGGGACCGGGGAGGGGGAGAGACCCAGTACTTC. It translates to CAWDRGGGETQYF.

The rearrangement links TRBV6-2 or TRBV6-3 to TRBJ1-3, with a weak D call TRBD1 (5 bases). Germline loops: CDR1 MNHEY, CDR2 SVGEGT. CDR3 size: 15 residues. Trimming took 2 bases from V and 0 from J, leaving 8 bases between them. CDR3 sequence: CASSYGGLSGNTIYF. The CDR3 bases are TGTGCCAGCAGTTACGGGGGACTCTCTGGAAACACCATATATTTT.

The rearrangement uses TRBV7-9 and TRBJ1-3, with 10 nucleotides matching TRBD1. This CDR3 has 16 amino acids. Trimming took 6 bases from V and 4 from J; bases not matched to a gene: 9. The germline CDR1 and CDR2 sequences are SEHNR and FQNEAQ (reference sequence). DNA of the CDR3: TGTGCCAGCAGTACTTGGACAGGGGGATCAGGAAACACCATATATTTT. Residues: CASSTWTGGSGNTIYF.

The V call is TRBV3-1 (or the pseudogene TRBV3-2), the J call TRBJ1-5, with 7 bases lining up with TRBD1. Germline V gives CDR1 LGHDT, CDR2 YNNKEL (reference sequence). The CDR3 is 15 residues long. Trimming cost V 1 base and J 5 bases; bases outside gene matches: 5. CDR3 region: CASSQVGGRDQPQHF. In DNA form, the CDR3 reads TGTGCCAGCAGCCAAGTAGGGGGCCGTGATCAGCCCCAGCATTTT.

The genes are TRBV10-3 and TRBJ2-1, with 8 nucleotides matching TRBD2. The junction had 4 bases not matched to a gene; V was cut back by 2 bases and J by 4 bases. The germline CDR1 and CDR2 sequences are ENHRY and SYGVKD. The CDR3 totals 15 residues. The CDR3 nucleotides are TGTGCCATCAGTGAGCAAACGGGGGGGTACAATGAGCAGTTCTTC. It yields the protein CAISEQTGGYNEQFF.

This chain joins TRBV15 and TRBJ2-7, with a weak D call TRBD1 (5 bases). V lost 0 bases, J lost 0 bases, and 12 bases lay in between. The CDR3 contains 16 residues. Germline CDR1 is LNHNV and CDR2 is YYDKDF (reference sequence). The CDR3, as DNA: TGTGCCACCAGCAGAGATTCGGCAGGGCTCTCCTACGAGCAGTACTTC. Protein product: CATSRDSAGLSYEQYF.

The CDR3 loop reads CASSEGQKNIQYF. For the CDR3, the DNA is TGCGCCAGCAGTGAGGGACAGAAAAACATTCAGTACTTC. The chain has TRBV10-2 and TRBJ2-4, with a weak D call TRBD1 (6 bases). CDR1 is WSHSY and CDR2 is SAAADI in the germline V gene. The CDR3 runs 13 residues. V was pared by 2 bases and J by 4 bases, with 6 bases between.

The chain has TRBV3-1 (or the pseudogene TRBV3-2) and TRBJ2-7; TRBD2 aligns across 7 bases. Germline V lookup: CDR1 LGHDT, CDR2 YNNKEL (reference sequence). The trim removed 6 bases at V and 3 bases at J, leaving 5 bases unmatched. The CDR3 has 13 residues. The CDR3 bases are TGTGCCAGCAGTAGCGGGCCTTACTACGAGCAGTACTTC. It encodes CASSSGPYYEQYF.

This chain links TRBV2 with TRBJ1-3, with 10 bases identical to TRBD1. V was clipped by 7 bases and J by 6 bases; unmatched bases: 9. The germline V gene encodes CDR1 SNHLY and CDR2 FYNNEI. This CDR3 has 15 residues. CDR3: CASKRETGGINTIYF. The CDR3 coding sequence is TGTGCCAGCAAACGAGAGACAGGGGGCATAAACACCATATATTTT.